The entry below describes one TCR beta chain. Trimming at V came to 6 bases and at J to 6 bases, leaving 3 bases not matched to a gene. CDR3 length: 13 amino acids. CDR1 is MNHEY, CDR2 SVGAGI, per germline. As handled by the study authors: For nucleated cells, counts were estimated from reference gene primer amplification. Using immunoSEQ multiplex PCR, the repertoire was profiled, and TCRdb retains in-frame clones only, with some absent. D and trimming come from the DNA, and the V and J calls and clone size come from that table. The table lists around 170,000 clones, less than 85% of them singletons. The sample comes from a study of blood T cell repertoires in COVID-19. Whole-study context: The study drew acute and convalescent COVID-19 samples from the United States, Italy and Spain.

This sequence was found in a man aged 45-65 years who had recovered from COVID-19. The sequencing input was PBMCs or T cells enriched from blood (not recorded which). This chain joins TRBV6-5 and TRBJ2-1, with 9 bases that match TRBD2. CDR3 residues: CASSETSGNEQFF. CDR3 nucleotides: TGTGCCAGCAGCGAGACTAGCGGCAATGAGCAGTTCTTC.